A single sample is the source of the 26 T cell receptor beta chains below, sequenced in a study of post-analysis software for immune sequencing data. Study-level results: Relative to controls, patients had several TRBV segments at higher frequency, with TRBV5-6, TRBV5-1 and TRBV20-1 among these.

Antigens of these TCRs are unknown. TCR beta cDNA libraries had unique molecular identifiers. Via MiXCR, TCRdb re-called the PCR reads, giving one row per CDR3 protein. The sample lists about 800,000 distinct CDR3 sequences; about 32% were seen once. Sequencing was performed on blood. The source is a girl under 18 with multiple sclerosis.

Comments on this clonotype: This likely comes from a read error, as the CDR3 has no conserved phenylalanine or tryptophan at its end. Here the CDR3 reads CASRREVEQFC. The DNA for the CDR3 is TGTGCCAGCAGGAGGGAGGTTGAGCAGTTCTGC. The rearrangement uses TRBV12-3 or TRBV12-4 and TRBJ2-1; possibly TRBD2 for D (6 bases). Trimming removed 6 bases from V and 9 bases from J, with 9 bases in between. The CDR3 totals 11 residues.

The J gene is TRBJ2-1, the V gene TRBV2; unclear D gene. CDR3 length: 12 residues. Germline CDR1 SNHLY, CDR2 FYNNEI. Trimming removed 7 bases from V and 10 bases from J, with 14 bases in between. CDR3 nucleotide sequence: TGTGCCAGCACTCTTGACCGTACCGAGCAGTTCTTC. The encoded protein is CASTLDRTEQFF.

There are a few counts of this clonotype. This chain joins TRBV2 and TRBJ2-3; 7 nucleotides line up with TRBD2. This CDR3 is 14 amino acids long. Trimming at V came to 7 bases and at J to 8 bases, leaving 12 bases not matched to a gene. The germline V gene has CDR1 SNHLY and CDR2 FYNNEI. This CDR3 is CASKGPSGGGTQYF. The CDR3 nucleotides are TGTGCCAGCAAGGGCCCTTCGGGGGGAGGTACGCAGTATTTT.

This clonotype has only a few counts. CDR3 bases: TGCGCCAGCAGCTCCGGGACATCAAACTATGGCTACACCTTC. Translation gives CASSSGTSNYGYTF. The V and J genes are TRBV5-1 and TRBJ1-2, with a tentative D call TRBD1 (6 bases). Germline V lookup: CDR1 SGHRS, CDR2 YFSETQ. V shed 3 bases and J shed 2 bases, with 11 bases lying between them. The CDR3 is 14 amino acids. The complete variable domain, with remaining parts taken from reference TRBV5-1 and TRBJ1-2, reads KAGVTQTPRYLIKTRGQQVTLSCSPISGHRSVSWYQQTPGQGLQFLFEYFSETQRNKGNFPGRFSGRQFSNSRSEMNVSTLELGDSALYLCASSSGTSNYGYTFGSGTRLTVV.

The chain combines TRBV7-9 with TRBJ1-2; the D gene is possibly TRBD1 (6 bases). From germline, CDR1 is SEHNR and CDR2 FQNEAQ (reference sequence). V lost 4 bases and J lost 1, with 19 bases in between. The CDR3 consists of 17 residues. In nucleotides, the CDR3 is TGTGCCAGCAGCTCCCAGGACAGCCATCCCGTTAACTATGGCTACACCTTC. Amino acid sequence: CASSSQDSHPVNYGYTF. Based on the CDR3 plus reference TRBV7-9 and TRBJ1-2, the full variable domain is DTGVSQNPRHKITKRGQNVTFRCDPISEHNRLYWYRQTLGQGPEFLTYFQNEAQLEKSRLLSDRFSAERPKGSFSTLEIQRTEQGDSAMYLCASSSQDSHPVNYGYTFGSGTRLTVV.

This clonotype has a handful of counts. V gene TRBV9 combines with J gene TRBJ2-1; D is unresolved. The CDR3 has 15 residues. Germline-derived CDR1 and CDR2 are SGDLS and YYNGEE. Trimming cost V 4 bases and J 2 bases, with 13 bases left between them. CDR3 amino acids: CASSSVPSPYNEQFF. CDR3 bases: TGTGCCAGCAGCTCCGTCCCCTCTCCCTACAATGAGCAGTTCTTC.

The CDR3 nucleotides are TGTGCCAGCAGTTACACCGGCCCCTCTAGCGGGAGGGGGGGCAATGAGCAGTTCTTC. Encoded protein: CASSYTGPSSGRGGNEQFF. The chain employs TRBV6-5 and TRBJ2-1; 12 nucleotides agree with TRBD2. Germline loops: CDR1 MNHEY, CDR2 SVGAGI. The trim removed 2 bases at V and 6 bases at J, leaving 14 bases unmatched. This CDR3 has 19 amino acids.

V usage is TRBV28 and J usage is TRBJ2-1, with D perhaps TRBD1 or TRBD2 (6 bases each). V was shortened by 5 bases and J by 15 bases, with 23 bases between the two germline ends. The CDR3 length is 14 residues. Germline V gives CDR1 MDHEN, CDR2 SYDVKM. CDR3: CASSGGRIGRGRFF. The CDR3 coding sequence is TGTGCCAGCAGTGGGGGGCGCATCGGCCGAGGAAGGTTCTTC.

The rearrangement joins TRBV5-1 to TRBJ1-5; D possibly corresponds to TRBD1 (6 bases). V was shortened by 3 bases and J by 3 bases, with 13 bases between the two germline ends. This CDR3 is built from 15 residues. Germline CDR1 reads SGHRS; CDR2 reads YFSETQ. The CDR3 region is CASSWVDSFNQPQHF. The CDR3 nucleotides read TGCGCCAGCAGCTGGGTGGACAGTTTCAATCAGCCCCAGCATTTT.

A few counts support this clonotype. The CDR3 spells CAIASGGALPGDAQYF. CDR3 nucleotides: TGTGCCATCGCGAGCGGGGGGGCCCTACCAGGTGATGCGCAGTATTTT. J is TRBJ2-3 and V is TRBV10-3; 10 positions agree with TRBD2. The ends lost 8 bases at V and 10 bases at J; junction bases unmatched: 18. The CDR3 consists of 16 residues. Germline-derived CDR1 and CDR2 are ENHRY and SYGVKD.

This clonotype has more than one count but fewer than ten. The DNA of the CDR3 is TGTGCCAGCAGCTTGGAGGGTCCCTATGGCTACACCTTC. This gives the protein CASSLEGPYGYTF. The chain is built from TRBV5-4 and TRBJ1-2; D uncertain. The germline gives CDR1 SGHNT, CDR2 YYREEE (reference sequence). The length of the CDR3 is 13 residues. V dropped 0 bases and J dropped 4 bases, with 7 bases sitting between them.

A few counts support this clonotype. The CDR3, as DNA: TGTGCCAGCAGCCAACTTCCACAGGGAGAGACCCAGTACTTC. Its protein is CASSQLPQGETQYF. The chain couples TRBV3-1 to TRBJ2-5; TRBD1 might be the D (6 bases). Germline loops: CDR1 LGHDT, CDR2 YNNKEL (reference sequence). The CDR3 extends over 14 amino acids. V was cut by 2 bases and J by 4 bases, with 11 bases left in between.

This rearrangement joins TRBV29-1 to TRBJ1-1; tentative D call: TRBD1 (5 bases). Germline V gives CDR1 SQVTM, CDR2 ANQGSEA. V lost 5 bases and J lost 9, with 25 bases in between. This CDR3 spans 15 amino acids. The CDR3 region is CSVLPAGTGTMQAFF. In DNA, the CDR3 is TGCAGCGTTCTCCCCGCGGGGACGGGGACGATGCAAGCTTTCTTT. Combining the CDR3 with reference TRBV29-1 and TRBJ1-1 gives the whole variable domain SAVISQKPSRDICQRGTSLTIQCQVDSQVTMMFWYRQQPGQSLTLIATANQGSEATYESGFVIDKFPISRPNLTFSTLTVSNMSPEDSSIYLCSVLPAGTGTMQAFFGQGTRLTVV.

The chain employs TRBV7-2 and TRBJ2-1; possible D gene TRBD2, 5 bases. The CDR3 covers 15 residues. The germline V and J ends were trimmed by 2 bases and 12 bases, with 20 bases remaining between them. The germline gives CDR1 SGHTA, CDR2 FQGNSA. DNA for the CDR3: TGTGCCAGCAGCTTAATTGGTGGTCTAGCTAACGTGCAGTTCTTC. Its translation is CASSLIGGLANVQFF.

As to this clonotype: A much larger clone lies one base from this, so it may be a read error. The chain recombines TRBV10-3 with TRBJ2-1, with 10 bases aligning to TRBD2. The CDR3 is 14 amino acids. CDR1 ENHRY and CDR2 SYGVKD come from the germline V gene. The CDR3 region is CAISASGRDNEQCF. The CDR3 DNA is TGTGCCATCAGTGCTAGCGGGAGAGACAATGAGCAGTGCTTC.

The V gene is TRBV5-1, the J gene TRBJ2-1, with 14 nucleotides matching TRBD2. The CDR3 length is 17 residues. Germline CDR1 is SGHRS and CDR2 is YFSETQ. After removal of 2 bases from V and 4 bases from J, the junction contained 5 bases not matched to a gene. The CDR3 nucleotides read TGCGCCAGCAGCTTTCCTGGGACTAGCGGGGGATACAATGAGCAGTTCTTC. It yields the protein CASSFPGTSGGYNEQFF.

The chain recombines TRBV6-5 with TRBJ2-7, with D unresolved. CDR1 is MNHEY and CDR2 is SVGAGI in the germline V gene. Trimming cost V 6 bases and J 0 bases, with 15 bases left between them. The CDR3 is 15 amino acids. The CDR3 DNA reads TGTGCCAGCAGGCCTACGGTTGGTCACTCCTACGAGCAGTACTTC. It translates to CASRPTVGHSYEQYF.

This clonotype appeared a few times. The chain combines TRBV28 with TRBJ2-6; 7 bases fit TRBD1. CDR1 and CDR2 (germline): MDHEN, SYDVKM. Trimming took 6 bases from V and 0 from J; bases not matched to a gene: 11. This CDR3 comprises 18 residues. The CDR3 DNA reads TGTGCCAGCAGGGTTCCGGGACAGATTAGCTCTGGGGCCAACGTCCTGACTTTC. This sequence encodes CASRVPGQISSGANVLTF.

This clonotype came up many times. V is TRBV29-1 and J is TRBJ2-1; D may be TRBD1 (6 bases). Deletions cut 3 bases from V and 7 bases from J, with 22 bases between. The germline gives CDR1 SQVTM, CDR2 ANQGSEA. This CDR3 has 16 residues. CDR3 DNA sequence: TGCAGCGTTGAGGGGGCTTCGCTAGCCCGAGGGAATGAGCAGTTCTTC. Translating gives CSVEGASLARGNEQFF.

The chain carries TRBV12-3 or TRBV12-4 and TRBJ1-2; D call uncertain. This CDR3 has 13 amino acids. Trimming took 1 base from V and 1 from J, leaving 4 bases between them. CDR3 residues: CASSLGHNYGYTF. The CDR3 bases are TGTGCCAGCAGTTTAGGGCATAACTATGGCTACACCTTC.

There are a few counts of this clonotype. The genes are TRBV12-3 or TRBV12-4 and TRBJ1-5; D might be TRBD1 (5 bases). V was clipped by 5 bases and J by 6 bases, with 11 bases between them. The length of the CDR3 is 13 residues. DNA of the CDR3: TGTGCCAGCAGTAGAGGGACCGGTCAGCCCCAGCATTTT. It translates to CASSRGTGQPQHF.

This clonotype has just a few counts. CDR3 region: CASTLGQSLGGTEAFF. CDR3 DNA: TGCGCCAGCACCCTGGGTCAAAGCCTGGGAGGGACTGAAGCTTTCTTT. The chain combines TRBV5-1 with TRBJ1-1, with D hard to call. The germline gives CDR1 SGHRS, CDR2 YFSETQ. V dropped 6 bases and J dropped 5 bases, with 23 bases sitting between them. The CDR3 loop spans 16 amino acids. Full variable domain (rest looked up from reference TRBV5-1 and TRBJ1-1): KAGVTQTPRYLIKTRGQQVTLSCSPISGHRSVSWYQQTPGQGLQFLFEYFSETQRNKGNFPGRFSGRQFSNSRSEMNVSTLELGDSALYLCASTLGQSLGGTEAFFGQGTRLTVV.

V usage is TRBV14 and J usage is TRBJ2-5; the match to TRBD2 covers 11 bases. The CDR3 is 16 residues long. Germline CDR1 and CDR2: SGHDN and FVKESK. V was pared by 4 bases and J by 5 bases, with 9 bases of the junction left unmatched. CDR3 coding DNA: TGTGCCAGCAGCCGCCTACTAGCGGGAGTTGGTGAGACCCAGTACTTC. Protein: CASSRLLAGVGETQYF.

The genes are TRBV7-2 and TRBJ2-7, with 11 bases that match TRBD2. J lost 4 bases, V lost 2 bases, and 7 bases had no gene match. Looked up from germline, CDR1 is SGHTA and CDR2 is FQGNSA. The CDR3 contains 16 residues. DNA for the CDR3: TGTGCCAGCAGCTTAACAGCGCTAGCGGGAGGTTACGAGCAGTACTTC. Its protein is CASSLTALAGGYEQYF. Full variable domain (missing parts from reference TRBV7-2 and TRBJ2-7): GAGVSQSPSNKVTEKGKDVELRCDPISGHTALYWYRQSLGQGLEFLIYFQGNSAPDKSGLPSDRFSAERTGGSVSTLTIQRTQQEDSAVYLCASSLTALAGGYEQYFGPGTRLTVT.

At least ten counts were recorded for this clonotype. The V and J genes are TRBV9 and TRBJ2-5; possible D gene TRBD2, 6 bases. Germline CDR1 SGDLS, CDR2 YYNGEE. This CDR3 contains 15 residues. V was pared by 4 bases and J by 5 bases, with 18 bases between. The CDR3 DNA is TGTGCCAGCAGCCTGGTTGGGCGGGGTGGGGAGACCCAGTACTTC. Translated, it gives CASSLVGRGGETQYF.

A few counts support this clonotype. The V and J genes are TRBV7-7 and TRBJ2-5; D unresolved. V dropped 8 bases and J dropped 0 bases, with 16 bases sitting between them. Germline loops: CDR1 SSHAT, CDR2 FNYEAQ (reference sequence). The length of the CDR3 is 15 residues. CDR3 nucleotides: TGTGCCAGCGCCAAAGGCCCAGGTTACCAAGAGACCCAGTACTTC. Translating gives CASAKGPGYQETQYF.